The clone carrying this TCR beta chain was counted many times. Its antigen is not known. The data belong to a study of CD8 T cells in ankylosing spondylitis. Construction of TCR beta libraries was performed using quantitative 5'-RACE with molecular barcodes. TCRdb re-called the 5' RACE reads through MiXCR, storing one row per CDR3 protein. This sample yields around 180,000 distinct CDR3 sequences, of which roughly 13% are seen a single time; approximately 11% belongs to the top ten. Findings of the study overall: Blood from ankylosing spondylitis patients appeared to carry a characteristic roughly 8-variant TCR beta motif.

The origin of this receptor is a female donor with ankylosing spondylitis or in good health (not recorded which). Sequenced sample: blood, either unsorted or a sorted T cell fraction (not recorded which).

The CDR3 here is CASSLGGATGVETQYF. CDR3 DNA: TGCGCCAGCAGCTTGGGTGGGGCGACAGGAGTCGAGACCCAGTACTTC. The V call is TRBV5-1, the J call TRBJ2-5; D may be TRBD1 (6 bases). CDR3 length: 16 residues. Germline V CDR1 and CDR2: SGHRS, YFSETQ. Trimming removed 0 bases from V and 5 bases from J, with 17 bases in between.